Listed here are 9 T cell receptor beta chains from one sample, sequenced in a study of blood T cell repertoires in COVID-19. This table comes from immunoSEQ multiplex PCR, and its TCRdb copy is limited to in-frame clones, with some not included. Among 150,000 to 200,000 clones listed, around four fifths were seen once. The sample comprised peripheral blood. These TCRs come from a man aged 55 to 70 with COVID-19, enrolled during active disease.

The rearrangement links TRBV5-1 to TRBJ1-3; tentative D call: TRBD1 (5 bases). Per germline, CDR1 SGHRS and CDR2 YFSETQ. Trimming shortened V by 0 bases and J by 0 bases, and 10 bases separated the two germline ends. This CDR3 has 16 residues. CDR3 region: CASSLGREVSGNTIYF. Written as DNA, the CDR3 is TGCGCCAGCAGCTTGGGCAGGGAGGTCTCTGGAAACACCATATATTTT.

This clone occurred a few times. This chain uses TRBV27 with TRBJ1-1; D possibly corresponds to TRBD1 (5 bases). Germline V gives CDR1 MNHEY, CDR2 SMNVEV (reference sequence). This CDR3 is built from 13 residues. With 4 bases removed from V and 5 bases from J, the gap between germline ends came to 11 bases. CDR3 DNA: TGTGCCAGCAGTTGGTTGGGGGGAACTGAAGCTTTCTTT. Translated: CASSWLGGTEAFF.

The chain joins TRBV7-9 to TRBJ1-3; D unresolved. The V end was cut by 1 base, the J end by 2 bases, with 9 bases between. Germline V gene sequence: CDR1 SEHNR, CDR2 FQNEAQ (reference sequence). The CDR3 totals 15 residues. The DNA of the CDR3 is TGTGCCAGCAGCTTAGAATCGGGGACTGGAAACACCATATATTTT. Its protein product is CASSLESGTGNTIYF.

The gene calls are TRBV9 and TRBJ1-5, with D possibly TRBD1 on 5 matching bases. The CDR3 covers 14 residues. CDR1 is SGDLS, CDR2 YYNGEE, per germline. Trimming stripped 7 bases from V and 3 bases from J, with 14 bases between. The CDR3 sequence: CASSRWGVNQPQHF. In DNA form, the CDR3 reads TGTGCCAGCTCCAGGTGGGGGGTCAATCAGCCCCAGCATTTT.

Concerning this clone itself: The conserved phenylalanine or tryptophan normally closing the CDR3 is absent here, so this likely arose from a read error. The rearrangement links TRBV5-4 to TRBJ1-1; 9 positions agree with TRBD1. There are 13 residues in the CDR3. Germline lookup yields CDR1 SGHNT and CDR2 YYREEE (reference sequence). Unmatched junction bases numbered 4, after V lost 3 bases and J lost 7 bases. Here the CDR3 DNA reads TGTGCCAGCAGCTCAACAGGGGGCTTTGAAGCTTTCTCT. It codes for CASSSTGGFEAFS.

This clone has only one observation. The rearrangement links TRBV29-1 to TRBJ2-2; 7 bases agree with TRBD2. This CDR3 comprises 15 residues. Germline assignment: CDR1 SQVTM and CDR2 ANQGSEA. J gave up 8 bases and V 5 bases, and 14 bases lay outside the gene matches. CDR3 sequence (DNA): TGCAGCGTTCGCGGGACTATCGGGATCCCGGGGGAGCTGTTTTTT. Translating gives CSVRGTIGIPGELFF.

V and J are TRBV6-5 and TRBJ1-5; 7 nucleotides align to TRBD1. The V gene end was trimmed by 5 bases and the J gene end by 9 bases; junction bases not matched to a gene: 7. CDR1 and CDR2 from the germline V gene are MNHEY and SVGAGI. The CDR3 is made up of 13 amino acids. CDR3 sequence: CASSRTGEGPQHF. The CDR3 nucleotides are TGTGCCAGCAGTCGGACAGGTGAAGGGCCCCAGCATTTT.

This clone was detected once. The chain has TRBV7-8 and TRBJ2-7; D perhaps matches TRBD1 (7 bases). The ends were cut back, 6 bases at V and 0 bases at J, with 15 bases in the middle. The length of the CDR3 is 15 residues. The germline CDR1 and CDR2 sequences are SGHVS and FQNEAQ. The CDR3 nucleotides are TGTGCCAGCAGACGGCAGGGGGGATTCTCCTACGAGCAGTACTTC. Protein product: CASRRQGGFSYEQYF.

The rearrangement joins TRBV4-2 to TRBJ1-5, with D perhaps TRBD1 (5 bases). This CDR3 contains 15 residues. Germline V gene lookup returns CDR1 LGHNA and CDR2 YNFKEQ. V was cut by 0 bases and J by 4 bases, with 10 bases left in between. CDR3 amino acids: CASSQDLQGNQPQHF. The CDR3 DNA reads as TGTGCCAGCAGCCAAGATCTCCAGGGAAATCAGCCCCAGCATTTT.